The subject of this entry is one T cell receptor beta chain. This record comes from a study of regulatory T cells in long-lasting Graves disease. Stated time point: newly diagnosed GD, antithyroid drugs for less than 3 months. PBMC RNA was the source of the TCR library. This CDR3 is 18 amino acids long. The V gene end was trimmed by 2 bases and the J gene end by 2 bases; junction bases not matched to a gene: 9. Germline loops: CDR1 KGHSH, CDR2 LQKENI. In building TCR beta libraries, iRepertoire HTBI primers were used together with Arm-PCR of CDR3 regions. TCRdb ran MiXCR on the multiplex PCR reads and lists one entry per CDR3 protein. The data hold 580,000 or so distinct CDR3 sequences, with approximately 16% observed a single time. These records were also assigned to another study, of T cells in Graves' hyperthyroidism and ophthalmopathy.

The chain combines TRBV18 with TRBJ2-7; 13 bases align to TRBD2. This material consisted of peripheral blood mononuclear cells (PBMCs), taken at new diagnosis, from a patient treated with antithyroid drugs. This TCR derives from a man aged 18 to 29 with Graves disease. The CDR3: CASSPETSGRLMTYEQYF. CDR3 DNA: TGTGCCAGCTCACCAGAGACTAGCGGGAGGCTGATGACCTACGAGCAGTACTTC. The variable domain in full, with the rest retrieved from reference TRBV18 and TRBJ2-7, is NAGVMQNPRHLVRRRGQEARLRCSPMKGHSHVYWYRQLPEEGLKFMVYLQKENIIDESGMPKERFSAEFPKEGPSILRIQQVVRGDSAAYFCASSPETSGRLMTYEQYFGPGTRLTVT.